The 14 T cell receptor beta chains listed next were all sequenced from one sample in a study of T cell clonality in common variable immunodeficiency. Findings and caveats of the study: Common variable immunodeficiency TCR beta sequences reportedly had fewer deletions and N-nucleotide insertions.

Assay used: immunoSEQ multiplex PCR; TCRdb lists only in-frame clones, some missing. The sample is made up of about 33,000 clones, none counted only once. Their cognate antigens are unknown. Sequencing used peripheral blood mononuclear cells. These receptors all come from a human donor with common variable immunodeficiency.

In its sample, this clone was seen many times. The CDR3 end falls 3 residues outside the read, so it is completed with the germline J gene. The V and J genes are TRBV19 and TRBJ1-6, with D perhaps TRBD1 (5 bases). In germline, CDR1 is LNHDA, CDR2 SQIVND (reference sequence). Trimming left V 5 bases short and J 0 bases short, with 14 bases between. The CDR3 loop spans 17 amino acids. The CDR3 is CASSPSPGSSYNSPLHF. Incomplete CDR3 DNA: TGTGCCAGTAGTCCCTCCCCAGGGAGCTCCTATAATTCACCC. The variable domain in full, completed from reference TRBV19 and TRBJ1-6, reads DGGITQSPKYLFRKEGQNVTLSCEQNLNHDAMYWYRQDPGQGLRLIYYSQIVNDFQKGDIAEGYSVSREKKESFPLTVTSAQKNPTAFYLCASSPSPGSSYNSPLHFGNGTRLTVT.

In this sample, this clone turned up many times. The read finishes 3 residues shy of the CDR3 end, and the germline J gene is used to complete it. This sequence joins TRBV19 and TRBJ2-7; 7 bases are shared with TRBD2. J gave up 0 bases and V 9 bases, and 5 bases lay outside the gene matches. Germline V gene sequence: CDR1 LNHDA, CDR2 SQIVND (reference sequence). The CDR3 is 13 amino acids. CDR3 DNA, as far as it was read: TGTGCCAGGGCTAGCGGAAGCTCCTACGAG. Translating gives CARASGSSYE. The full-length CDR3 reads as CARASGSSYEQYF.

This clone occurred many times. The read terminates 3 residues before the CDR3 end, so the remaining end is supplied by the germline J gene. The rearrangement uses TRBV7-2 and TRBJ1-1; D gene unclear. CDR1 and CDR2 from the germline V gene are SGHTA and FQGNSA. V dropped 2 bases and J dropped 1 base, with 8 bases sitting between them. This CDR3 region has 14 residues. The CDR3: CASSLSIKNTEAFF. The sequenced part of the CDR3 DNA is TGTGCCAGCAGCTTAAGCATCAAGAACACTGAA. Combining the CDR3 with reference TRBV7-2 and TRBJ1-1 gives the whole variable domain GAGVSQSPSNKVTEKGKDVELRCDPISGHTALYWYRQSLGQGLEFLIYFQGNSAPDKSGLPSDRFSAERTGGSVSTLTIQRTQQEDSAVYLCASSLSIKNTEAFFGQGTRLTVV.

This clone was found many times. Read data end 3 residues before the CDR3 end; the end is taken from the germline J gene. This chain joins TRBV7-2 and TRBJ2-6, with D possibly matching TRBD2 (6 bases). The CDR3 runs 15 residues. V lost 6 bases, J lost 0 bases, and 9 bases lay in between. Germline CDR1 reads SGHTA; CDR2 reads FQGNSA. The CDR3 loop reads CASRQGGSGANVLTF. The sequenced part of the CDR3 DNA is TGTGCCAGCAGGCAGGGAGGCTCTGGGGCCAACGTC.

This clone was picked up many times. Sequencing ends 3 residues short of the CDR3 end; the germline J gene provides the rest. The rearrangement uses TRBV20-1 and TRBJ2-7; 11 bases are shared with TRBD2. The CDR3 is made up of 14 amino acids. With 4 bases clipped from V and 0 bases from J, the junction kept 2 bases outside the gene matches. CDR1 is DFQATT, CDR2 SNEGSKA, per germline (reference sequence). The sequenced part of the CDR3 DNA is TGCAGTGCTAAGGGACTAGCGGTCTCCTACGAG. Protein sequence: CSAKGLAVSYE. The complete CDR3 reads CSAKGLAVSYEQYF.

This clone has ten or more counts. CDR3 residues: CASTGDRGGNIQYF. The sequenced CDR3 bases are TGTGCCAGCACGGGGGACAGGGGTGGAAACATT. This chain links TRBV2 with TRBJ2-4; 10 bases map to TRBD1. Read sequence stops 3 residues before the CDR3 end, and the germline J gene provides the missing end. Germline CDR1 reads SNHLY; CDR2 reads FYNNEI. V was pared by 7 bases and J by 6 bases, with 6 bases of the junction left unmatched. The CDR3 has 14 amino acids.

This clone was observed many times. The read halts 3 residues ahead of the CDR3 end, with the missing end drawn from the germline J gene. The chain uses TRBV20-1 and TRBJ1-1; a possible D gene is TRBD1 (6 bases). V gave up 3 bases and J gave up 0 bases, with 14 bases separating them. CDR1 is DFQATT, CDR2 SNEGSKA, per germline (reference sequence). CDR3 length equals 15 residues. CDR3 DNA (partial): TGCAGTGCTAGCGGGGGCGGGGGTATGAACACTGAA. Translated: CSASGGGGMNTE. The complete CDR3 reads CSASGGGGMNTEAFF.

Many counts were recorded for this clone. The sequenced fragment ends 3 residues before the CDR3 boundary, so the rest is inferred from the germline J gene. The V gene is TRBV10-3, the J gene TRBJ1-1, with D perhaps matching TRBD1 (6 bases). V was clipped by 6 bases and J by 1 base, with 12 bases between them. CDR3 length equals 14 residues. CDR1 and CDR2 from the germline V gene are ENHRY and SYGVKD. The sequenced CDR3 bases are TGTGCCATCAGGGCCGACAGGTCGAACACTGAA. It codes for CAIRADRSNTE. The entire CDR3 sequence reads CAIRADRSNTEAFF.

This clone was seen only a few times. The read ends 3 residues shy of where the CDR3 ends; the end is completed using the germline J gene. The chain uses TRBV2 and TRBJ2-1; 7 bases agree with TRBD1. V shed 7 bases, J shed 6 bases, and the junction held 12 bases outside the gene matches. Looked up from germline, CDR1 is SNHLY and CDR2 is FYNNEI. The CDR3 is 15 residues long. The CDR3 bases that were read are TGTGCCAGCAACCCACAGGGGCTAGGGACCAATGAG. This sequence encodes CASNPQGLGTNE. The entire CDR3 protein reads CASNPQGLGTNEQFF. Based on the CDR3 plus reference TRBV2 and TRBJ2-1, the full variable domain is EPEVTQTPSHQVTQMGQEVILRCVPISNHLYFYWYRQILGQKVEFLVSFYNNEISEKSEIFDDQFSVERPDGSNFTLKIRSTKLEDSAMYFCASNPQGLGTNEQFFGPGTRLTVL.

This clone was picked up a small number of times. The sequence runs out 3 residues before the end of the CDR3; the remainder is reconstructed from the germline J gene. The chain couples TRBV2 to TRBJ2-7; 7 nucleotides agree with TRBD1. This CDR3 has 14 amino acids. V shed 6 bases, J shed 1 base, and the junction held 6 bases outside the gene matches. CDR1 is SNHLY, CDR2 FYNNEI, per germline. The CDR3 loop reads CASSFPGQSYEQYF. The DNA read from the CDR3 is TGTGCCAGCAGCTTCCCGGGACAGTCCTACGAG.

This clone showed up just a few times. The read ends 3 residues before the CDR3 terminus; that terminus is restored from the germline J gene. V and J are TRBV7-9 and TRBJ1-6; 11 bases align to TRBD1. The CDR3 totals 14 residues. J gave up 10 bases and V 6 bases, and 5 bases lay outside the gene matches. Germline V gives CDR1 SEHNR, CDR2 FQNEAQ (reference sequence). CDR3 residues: CASRLDRGLSPLHF. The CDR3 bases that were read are TGTGCCAGCAGGTTGGACAGGGGGCTCTCACCC.

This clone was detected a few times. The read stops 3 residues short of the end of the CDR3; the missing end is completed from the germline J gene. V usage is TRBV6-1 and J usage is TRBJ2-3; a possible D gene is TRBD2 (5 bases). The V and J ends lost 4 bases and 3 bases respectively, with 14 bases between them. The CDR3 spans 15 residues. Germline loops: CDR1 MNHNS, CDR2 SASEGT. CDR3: CASSGLGRGTDTQYF. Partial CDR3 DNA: TGTGCCAGCAGTGGGTTAGGCAGAGGGACAGATACG.

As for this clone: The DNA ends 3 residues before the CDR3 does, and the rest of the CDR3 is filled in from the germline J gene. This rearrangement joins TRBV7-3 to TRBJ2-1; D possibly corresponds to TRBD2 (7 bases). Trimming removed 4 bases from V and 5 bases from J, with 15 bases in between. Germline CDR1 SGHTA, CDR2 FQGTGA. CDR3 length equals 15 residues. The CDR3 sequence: CASSSLSGGHNEQFF. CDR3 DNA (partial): TGTGCCAGCAGCTCCCTATCGGGGGGCCACAATGAG.

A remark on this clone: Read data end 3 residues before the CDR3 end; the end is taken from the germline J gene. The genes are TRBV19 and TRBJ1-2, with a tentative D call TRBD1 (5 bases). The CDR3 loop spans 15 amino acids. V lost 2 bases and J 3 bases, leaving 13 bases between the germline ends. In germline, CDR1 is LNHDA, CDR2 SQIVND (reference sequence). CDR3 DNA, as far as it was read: TGTGCCAGTAGTATACAGGTCAGGGATCACTATGGC. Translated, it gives CASSIQVRDHYG. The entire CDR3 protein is CASSIQVRDHYGYTF.